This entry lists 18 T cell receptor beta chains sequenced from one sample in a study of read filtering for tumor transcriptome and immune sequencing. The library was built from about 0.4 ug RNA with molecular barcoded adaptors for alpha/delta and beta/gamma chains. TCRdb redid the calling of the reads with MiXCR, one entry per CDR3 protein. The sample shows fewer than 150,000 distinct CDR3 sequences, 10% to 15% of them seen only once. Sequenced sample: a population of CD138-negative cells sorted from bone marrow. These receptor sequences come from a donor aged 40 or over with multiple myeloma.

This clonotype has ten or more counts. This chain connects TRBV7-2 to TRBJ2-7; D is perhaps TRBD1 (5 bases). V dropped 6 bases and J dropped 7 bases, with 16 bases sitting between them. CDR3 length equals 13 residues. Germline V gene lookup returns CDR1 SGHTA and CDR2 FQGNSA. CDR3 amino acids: CASRSTVGVEQYF. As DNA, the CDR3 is TGTGCCAGCAGGTCTACAGTAGGGGTAGAGCAGTACTTC.

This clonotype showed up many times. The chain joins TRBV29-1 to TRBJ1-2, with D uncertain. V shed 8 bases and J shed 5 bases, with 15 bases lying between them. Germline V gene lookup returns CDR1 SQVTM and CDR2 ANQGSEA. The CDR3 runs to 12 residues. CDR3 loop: CSSEDYSYGYTF. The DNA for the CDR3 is TGCAGCTCAGAGGATTATTCATATGGCTACACCTTC.

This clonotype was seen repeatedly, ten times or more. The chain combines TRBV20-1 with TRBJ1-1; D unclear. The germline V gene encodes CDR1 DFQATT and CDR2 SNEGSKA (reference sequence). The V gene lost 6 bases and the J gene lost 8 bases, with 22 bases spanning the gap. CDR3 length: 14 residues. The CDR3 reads CSAQRAGSSGEAFF. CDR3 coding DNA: TGCAGTGCACAGAGGGCGGGCAGCTCCGGAGAAGCTTTCTTT.

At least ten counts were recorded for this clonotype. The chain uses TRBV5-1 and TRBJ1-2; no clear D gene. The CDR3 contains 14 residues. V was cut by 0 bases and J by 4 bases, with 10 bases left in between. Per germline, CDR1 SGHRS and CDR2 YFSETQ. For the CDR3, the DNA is TGCGCCAGCAGCTTGGGACGAGGCCGCTATGGCTACACCTTC. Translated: CASSLGRGRYGYTF.

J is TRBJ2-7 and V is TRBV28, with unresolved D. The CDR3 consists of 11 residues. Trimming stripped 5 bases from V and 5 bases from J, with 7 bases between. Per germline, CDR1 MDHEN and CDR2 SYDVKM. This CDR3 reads CASSPGNEQYF. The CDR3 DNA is TGTGCCAGCAGTCCAGGCAACGAGCAGTACTTC.

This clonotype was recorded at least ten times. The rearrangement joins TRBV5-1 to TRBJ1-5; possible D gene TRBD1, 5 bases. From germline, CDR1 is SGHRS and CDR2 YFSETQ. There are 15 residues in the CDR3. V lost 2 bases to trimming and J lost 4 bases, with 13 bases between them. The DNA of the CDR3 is TGCGCCAGCAGCTTTGGGGCAGGTGGTAATCAGCCCCAGCATTTT. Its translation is CASSFGAGGNQPQHF.

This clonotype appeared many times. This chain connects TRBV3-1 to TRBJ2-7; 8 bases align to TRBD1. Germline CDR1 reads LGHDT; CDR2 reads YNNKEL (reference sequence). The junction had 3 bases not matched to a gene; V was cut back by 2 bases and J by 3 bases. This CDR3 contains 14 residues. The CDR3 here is CASSQSDRGYEQYF. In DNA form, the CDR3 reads TGTGCCAGCAGCCAATCCGACAGGGGCTACGAGCAGTACTTC.

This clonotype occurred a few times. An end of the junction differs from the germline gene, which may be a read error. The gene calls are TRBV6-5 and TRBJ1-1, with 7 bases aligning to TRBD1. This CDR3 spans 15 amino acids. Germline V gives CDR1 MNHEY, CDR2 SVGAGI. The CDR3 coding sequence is TGTGCCAGCTTAAACGCCATACAGGGGAGGACTGAAACTTTCTTT. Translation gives CASLNAIQGRTETFF.

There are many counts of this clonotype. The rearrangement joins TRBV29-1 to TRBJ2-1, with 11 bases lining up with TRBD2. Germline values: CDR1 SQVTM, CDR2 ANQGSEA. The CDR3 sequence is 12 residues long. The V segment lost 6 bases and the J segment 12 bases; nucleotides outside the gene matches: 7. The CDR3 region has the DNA TGCAGCGTAACCACTAGCGGGGGCCCGCAGTTCTTC. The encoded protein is CSVTTSGGPQFF.

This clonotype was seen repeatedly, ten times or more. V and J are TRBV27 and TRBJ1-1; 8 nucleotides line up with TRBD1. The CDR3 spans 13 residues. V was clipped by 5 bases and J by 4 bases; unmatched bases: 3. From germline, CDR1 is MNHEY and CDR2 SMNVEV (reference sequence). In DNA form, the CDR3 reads TGTGCCAGCAGTCGGACAGGGCGCACTGAAGCTTTCTTT. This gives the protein CASSRTGRTEAFF.

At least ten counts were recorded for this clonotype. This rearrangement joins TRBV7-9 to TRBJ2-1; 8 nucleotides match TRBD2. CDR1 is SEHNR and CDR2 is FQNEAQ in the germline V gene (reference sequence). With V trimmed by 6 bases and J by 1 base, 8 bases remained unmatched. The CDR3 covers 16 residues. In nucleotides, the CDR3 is TGTGCCAGCAGGGAAAGCGGGAGTCGGTCCTACAATGAGCAGTTCTTC. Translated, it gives CASRESGSRSYNEQFF.

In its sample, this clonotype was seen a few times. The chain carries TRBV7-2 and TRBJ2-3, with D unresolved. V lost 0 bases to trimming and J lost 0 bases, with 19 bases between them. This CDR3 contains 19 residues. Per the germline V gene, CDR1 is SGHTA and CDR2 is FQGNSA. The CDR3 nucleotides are TGTGCCAGCAGCTTAGCGCCCGGACCCATTCGGGCTAGCACAGATACGCAGTATTTT. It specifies CASSLAPGPIRASTDTQYF. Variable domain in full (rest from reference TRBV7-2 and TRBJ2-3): GAGVSQSPSNKVTEKGKDVELRCDPISGHTALYWYRQSLGQGLEFLIYFQGNSAPDKSGLPSDRFSAERTGGSVSTLTIQRTQQEDSAVYLCASSLAPGPIRASTDTQYFGPGTRLTVL.

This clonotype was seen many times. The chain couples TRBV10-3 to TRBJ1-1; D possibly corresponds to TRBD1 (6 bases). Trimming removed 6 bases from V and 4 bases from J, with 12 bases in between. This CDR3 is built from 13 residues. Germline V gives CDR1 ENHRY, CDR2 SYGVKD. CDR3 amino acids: CAISSRGSTEAFF. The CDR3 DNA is TGTGCCATCAGCTCCAGGGGAAGCACTGAAGCTTTCTTT.

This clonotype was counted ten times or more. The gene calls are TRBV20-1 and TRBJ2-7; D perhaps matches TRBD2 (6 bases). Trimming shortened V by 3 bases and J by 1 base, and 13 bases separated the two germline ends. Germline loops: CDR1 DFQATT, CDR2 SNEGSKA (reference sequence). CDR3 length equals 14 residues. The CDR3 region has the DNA TGCAGTGCTAGCCCCGCGGGACGGTCCTACGAGCAGTACTTC. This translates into CSASPAGRSYEQYF.

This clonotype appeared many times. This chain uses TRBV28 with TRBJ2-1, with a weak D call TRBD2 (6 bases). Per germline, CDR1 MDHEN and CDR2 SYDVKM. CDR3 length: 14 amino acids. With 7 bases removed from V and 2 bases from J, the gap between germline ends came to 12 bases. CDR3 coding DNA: TGTGCCAGCACGAGGACTAACACCTACAATGAGCAGTTCTTC. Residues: CASTRTNTYNEQFF.

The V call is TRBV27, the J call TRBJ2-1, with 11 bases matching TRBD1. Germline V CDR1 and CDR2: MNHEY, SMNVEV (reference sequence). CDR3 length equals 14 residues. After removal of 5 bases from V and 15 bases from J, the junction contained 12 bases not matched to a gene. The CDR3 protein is CASSAGQGAGERFF. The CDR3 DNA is TGTGCCAGCAGTGCTGGACAGGGGGCTGGTGAACGGTTCTTC.

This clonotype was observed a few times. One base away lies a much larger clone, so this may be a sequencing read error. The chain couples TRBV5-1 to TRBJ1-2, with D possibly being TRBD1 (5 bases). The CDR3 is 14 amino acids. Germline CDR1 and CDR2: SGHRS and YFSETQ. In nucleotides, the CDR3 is TGCACCAGCAGCTTGGGACGAGGCCGCTATGGCTACACCTTC. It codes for CTSSLGRGRYGYTF. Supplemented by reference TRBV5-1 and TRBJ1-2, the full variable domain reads KAGVTQTPRYLIKTRGQQVTLSCSPISGHRSVSWYQQTPGQGLQFLFEYFSETQRNKGNFPGRFSGRQFSNSRSEMNVSTLELGDSALYLCTSSLGRGRYGYTFGSGTRLTVV.

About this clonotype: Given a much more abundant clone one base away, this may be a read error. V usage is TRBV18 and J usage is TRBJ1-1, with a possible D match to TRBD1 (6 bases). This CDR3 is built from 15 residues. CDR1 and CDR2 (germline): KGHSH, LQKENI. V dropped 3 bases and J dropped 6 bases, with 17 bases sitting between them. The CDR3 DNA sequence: TGTGCCAGCTCACCGGGAGGGGGGAGAGACGCTGAAGCTTTCTTT. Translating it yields CASSPGGGRDAEAFF.